Included here is one T cell receptor beta chain sequence, with context. The antigen remains undetermined. The same CDR3 arises from other DNA sequences in this sample as well. The sample belongs to a study of shared clonotypes between healthy human individuals. Study-level results: Four donors had around 5% of their naive CD4 clonotypes in common. Estimated richness values were generally larger in naive subsets than in memory subsets.

Sequenced by immunoSEQ multiplex PCR; TCRdb stores in-frame clones only, minus some. The sample holds roughly 2.6 million clones, just over 90% seen once. The V end was cut by 2 bases, the J end by 4 bases, with 4 bases between. The V gene's germline CDR1 is SGHTS and CDR2 YDEGEE. This CDR3 has 11 residues. The source of this sequence is a man aged 18 to 29 in good health. The chain has TRBV5-8 and TRBJ2-7, with D hard to call. Input material: naive CD4+ T cells sorted from blood. Subset noted: CD45RA+ positively selected. The CDR3 is CASSLEYEQYF. In DNA, the CDR3 is TGTGCCAGCAGCTTAGAATACGAGCAGTACTTC.